The 29 T cell receptor beta chains given below trace back to one sample, sequenced in a study of patients and donors after allogeneic stem cell transplantation. TCRdb analysed the RT-PCR reads with MiXCR anew, one entry per CDR3 protein. Of roughly 940,000 distinct CDR3 sequences in the sample, roughly 18% were seen once. Sequencing used blood, either unsorted or a sorted T cell fraction (not recorded which). The receptors shown here come from a human donor who was either an allogeneic HSCT recipient or a stem cell or donor lymphocyte infusion donor (not recorded which). It is not recorded whose cells these are; they may come from a transplant donor.

This clonotype was seen many times. The rearrangement links TRBV5-1 to TRBJ2-3, with D unresolved. Germline CDR1 reads SGHRS; CDR2 reads YFSETQ. This CDR3 is built from 13 residues. V lost 4 bases and J 5 bases, leaving 11 bases between the germline ends. The CDR3 DNA is TGCGCCAGCAGCCGGATTATGGGAGATACGCAGTATTTT. Translated, it gives CASSRIMGDTQYF.

This chain links TRBV11-2 with TRBJ2-1; 12 nucleotides match TRBD2. The J segment lost 4 bases and the V segment lost 5 bases, leaving 15 bases of the junction unmatched. The germline V gene has CDR1 SGHAT and CDR2 FQNNGV. The CDR3 has 19 residues. The chain's CDR3 is CASSRRPTSGRREYNEQFF. The DNA for the CDR3 is TGTGCCAGCAGCCGTCGTCCAACTAGCGGGAGGAGGGAGTACAATGAGCAGTTCTTC.

The V and J genes are TRBV20-1 and TRBJ1-6, with TRBD1 as a possible D gene (5 bases). This CDR3 comprises 14 residues. Germline values: CDR1 DFQATT, CDR2 SNEGSKA (reference sequence). Trimming took off 2 bases at V and 5 bases at J, with 10 bases between the two ends. Here the CDR3 DNA reads TGCAGTGCTAGACCGACAGTGGATAATTCACCCCTCCACTTT. It specifies CSARPTVDNSPLHF.

V usage is TRBV7-9 and J usage is TRBJ1-3; D is unclear. Per the germline V gene, CDR1 is SEHNR and CDR2 is FQNEAQ (reference sequence). This CDR3 region has 16 residues. V was shortened by 3 bases and J by 0 bases, with 12 bases between the two germline ends. This CDR3 is CASSFYGEFSGNTIYF. The CDR3 nucleotides are TGTGCCAGCAGCTTTTACGGAGAGTTCTCTGGAAACACCATATATTTT.

The CDR3 coding sequence is TGTGCCACCAGCAGAGGAGGCCGAGGGCAAGAGACCCAGTACTTC. This translates into CATSRGGRGQETQYF. This sequence joins TRBV15 and TRBJ2-5; possible D gene TRBD2, 5 bases. V was clipped by 1 base and J by 2 bases, with 11 bases between them. The CDR3 runs 15 residues. Germline V gene data show CDR1 as LNHNV and CDR2 as YYDKDF (reference sequence).

This clonotype was detected a few times. This rearrangement joins TRBV4-1 to TRBJ2-7; 12 bases are shared with TRBD2. Germline assignment: CDR1 MGHRA and CDR2 YSYEKL. This CDR3 region has 16 residues. V dropped 0 bases and J dropped 5; count of bases not matched to a gene: 5. This CDR3 is CASSQDILAGGDEQYF. For the CDR3, the DNA is TGCGCCAGCAGCCAAGACATACTAGCGGGGGGCGACGAGCAGTACTTC.

This clonotype was seen many times. The V gene is TRBV12-3 or TRBV12-4, the J gene TRBJ1-2; D is ambiguous. The CDR3 runs to 13 residues. V dropped 6 bases and J dropped 5 bases, with 13 bases sitting between them. The CDR3 here is CASRPGPLYGYTF. The CDR3 region has the DNA TGTGCCAGCAGACCGGGCCCGCTGTATGGCTACACCTTC.

This chain links TRBV4-3 with TRBJ2-3; perhaps D is TRBD1 or TRBD2 (5 bases each). V was trimmed by 0 bases and J by 1 base, leaving 11 bases between them. The V gene's germline CDR1 is LGHNA and CDR2 YSLEER. The CDR3 sequence is 16 residues long. The CDR3 sequence is CASSQDLGDGTDTQYF. The CDR3 bases are TGCGCCAGCAGCCAAGATCTGGGGGATGGCACAGATACGCAGTATTTT.

CDR3 bases: TGCGCCAGCAGCTTACGACGCCGGGAACCTAGCACAGATACGCAGTATTTT. Protein sequence: CASSLRRREPSTDTQYF. The rearrangement links TRBV5-1 to TRBJ2-3; TRBD2 might be the D (5 bases). The V end was cut by 2 bases, the J end by 0 bases, with 16 bases between. The CDR3 covers 17 residues. CDR1 and CDR2 (germline): SGHRS, YFSETQ.

This clonotype appeared a few times. The rearrangement links TRBV27 to TRBJ1-5; D ambiguous. Deletions cut 5 bases from V and 6 bases from J, with 23 bases between. CDR1 is MNHEY and CDR2 is SMNVEV in the germline V gene (reference sequence). The CDR3 covers 17 residues. The CDR3 region is CASSPDPWAPLGQPQHF. In nucleotides, the CDR3 is TGTGCCAGCAGTCCCGACCCTTGGGCCCCATTGGGTCAGCCCCAGCATTTT.

V and J are TRBV6-6 and TRBJ2-1; perhaps TRBD2 as D (6 bases). This CDR3 spans 11 amino acids. Germline assignment: CDR1 MNHNY and CDR2 SVGAGI (reference sequence). The V end lost 7 bases, the J end lost 9 bases, and 10 bases lay between the germline ends. Here the CDR3 reads CASTRDFEQFF. The CDR3 DNA sequence: TGTGCCAGCACCCGGGACTTTGAGCAGTTCTTC.

The chain joins TRBV4-3 to TRBJ2-5, with D perhaps TRBD2 (5 bases). The CDR3 length is 14 residues. V lost 1 base and J 1 base, leaving 7 bases between the germline ends. Germline CDR1 is LGHNA and CDR2 is YSLEER. As DNA, the CDR3 is TGCGCCAGCAGCCAAGGACTACGCCAAGAGACCCAGTACTTC. Amino acids: CASSQGLRQETQYF.

The genes are TRBV6-5 and TRBJ2-1; weak D call: TRBD2 (6 bases). Trimming took off 1 base at V and 7 bases at J, with 14 bases between the two ends. This CDR3 spans 15 amino acids. CDR1 and CDR2 (germline): MNHEY, SVGAGI. CDR3 amino acids: CASSYFGRTGNEQFF. CDR3 sequence (DNA): TGTGCCAGCAGTTACTTCGGGAGAACTGGGAATGAGCAGTTCTTC.

Only a few counts were recorded for this clonotype. The rearrangement joins TRBV6-2 or TRBV6-3 to TRBJ1-5; TRBD1 matches at 7 bases. The V gene end was trimmed by 5 bases and the J gene end by 6 bases; junction bases not matched to a gene: 16. The CDR3 sequence is 17 residues long. CDR1 and CDR2 from the germline V gene are MNHEY and SVGEGT. CDR3 in amino acids: CASSPLRTGKGGQPQHF. Written as DNA, the CDR3 is TGTGCCAGCAGTCCGCTTAGGACAGGTAAGGGGGGTCAGCCCCAGCATTTT.

The gene calls are TRBV5-1 and TRBJ1-1, with 7 bases fitting TRBD1. Germline V lookup: CDR1 SGHRS, CDR2 YFSETQ. Germline trimming cut 2 bases from V and 2 bases from J; bases unmatched to any gene: 3. The CDR3 loop spans 14 amino acids. The CDR3 here is CASSLWDSNTEAFF. The CDR3 nucleotides read TGCGCCAGCAGCTTATGGGACAGCAACACTGAAGCTTTCTTT.

The genes are TRBV13 and TRBJ2-1; the D is unclear. V was cut by 1 base and J by 9 bases, with 10 bases left in between. Germline-derived CDR1 and CDR2 are PRHDT and FYEKMQ (reference sequence). This CDR3 contains 13 residues. Here the CDR3 reads CASSLEPQFEQFF. The CDR3 DNA sequence: TGTGCCAGCAGCTTAGAACCTCAGTTTGAGCAGTTCTTC. Based on the CDR3 plus reference TRBV13 and TRBJ2-1, the full variable domain is AAGVIQSPRHLIKEKRETATLKCYPIPRHDTVYWYQQGPGQDPQFLISFYEKMQSDKGSIPDRFSAQQFSDYHSELNMSSLELGDSALYFCASSLEPQFEQFFGPGTRLTVL.

The rearrangement uses TRBV12-3 or TRBV12-4 and TRBJ2-7; 7 bases align to TRBD2. Trimming at V came to 5 bases and at J to 0 bases, leaving 19 bases not matched to a gene. The CDR3 totals 19 residues. The CDR3 loop is CASSQFPGLQRPLSYEQYF. CDR3 DNA: TGTGCCAGCAGTCAATTCCCGGGACTACAGAGGCCCCTCTCCTACGAGCAGTACTTC.

In its sample, this clonotype was seen a few times. The CDR3 DNA reads as TGCAGTGTCCCAGGGACCTACAATGAGCAGTTCTTC. This gives the protein CSVPGTYNEQFF. V and J are TRBV20-1 and TRBJ2-1; possibly TRBD1 for D (5 bases). CDR3 size: 12 residues. V was clipped by 7 bases and J by 2 bases, with 9 bases between them. Germline CDR1 DFQATT, CDR2 SNEGSKA (reference sequence).

This clonotype turned up a few times. The chain joins TRBV5-1 to TRBJ2-7; 8 nucleotides line up with TRBD1. V lost 4 bases, J lost 1 base, and 4 bases stayed unmatched. Germline V gene data show CDR1 as SGHRS and CDR2 as YFSETQ. The CDR3 contains 14 residues. The CDR3 here is CASSPGQESYEQYF. The DNA of the CDR3 is TGCGCCAGCAGCCCGGGACAGGAGTCCTACGAGCAGTACTTC.

This clonotype was seen more than once but under ten times. This chain joins TRBV20-1 and TRBJ2-7, with a weak D call TRBD2 (6 bases). The CDR3 totals 12 residues. Trimming removed 5 bases at V and 6 bases at J, with 14 bases between. Germline V gene data show CDR1 as DFQATT and CDR2 as SNEGSKA (reference sequence). This CDR3 reads CSAGVGGSEQYF. The CDR3 DNA sequence: TGCAGTGCTGGTGTTGGGGGGTCCGAGCAGTACTTC.

This clonotype was observed a few times. The chain employs TRBV7-8 and TRBJ2-1; 7 bases align to TRBD1. The junction had 6 bases not matched to a gene; V was cut back by 6 bases and J by 7 bases. The CDR3 is 13 residues long. Germline V CDR1 and CDR2: SGHVS, FQNEAQ. DNA for the CDR3: TGTGCCAGCAGGTACAGGGGCGGGAATGAGCAGTTCTTC. Protein sequence: CASRYRGGNEQFF.

This clonotype was counted between two and nine times. The chain recombines TRBV12-3 or TRBV12-4 with TRBJ2-7; no reliable D call. The CDR3 runs to 14 residues. Trimming removed 5 bases at V and 2 bases at J, with 13 bases between. The CDR3 DNA sequence: TGTGCCAGCAGTCCAACCACCTCGGCCTACGAGCAGTACTTC. It is translated as CASSPTTSAYEQYF.

This clonotype was counted between two and nine times. V gene TRBV20-1 combines with J gene TRBJ2-7; 8 bases are shared with TRBD2. Germline-derived CDR1 and CDR2 are DFQATT and SNEGSKA (reference sequence). This CDR3 comprises 14 residues. Trimming cost V 6 bases and J 3 bases; bases outside gene matches: 10. The CDR3, as DNA: TGCAGTGCCCTAAACGGACTAGCCAGCTACGAGCAGTACTTC. Protein sequence: CSALNGLASYEQYF.

As regards this clonotype: At one boundary the junction diverges from the germline segment, which might be a read error. This chain joins TRBV20-1 and TRBJ2-2, with unresolved D. The CDR3 is made up of 13 amino acids. The germline gives CDR1 DFQATT, CDR2 SNEGSKA (reference sequence). CDR3 residues: CSPRTGNTGELFF. DNA of the CDR3: TGCAGTCCTAGAACCGGAAACACCGGGGAGCTGTTTTTT.

This clonotype was picked up many times. This sequence joins TRBV12-3 or TRBV12-4 and TRBJ1-5; 8 bases agree with TRBD1. Trimming took 6 bases from V and 7 from J; bases not matched to a gene: 11. The CDR3 loop spans 15 amino acids. The DNA for the CDR3 is TGTGCCAGCAGCCCGACAGGGGCGGTGAAGCAGCCCCAGCATTTT. It yields the protein CASSPTGAVKQPQHF.

V and J are TRBV24-1 and TRBJ2-7, with no clear D. Trimming cost V 4 bases and J 5 bases, with 11 bases left between them. The CDR3 runs to 13 residues. Germline CDR1 is KGHDR and CDR2 is SFDVKD. The CDR3 loop is CATSEKGFNEQYF. CDR3 DNA: TGTGCCACCAGTGAGAAAGGGTTCAACGAGCAGTACTTC.

V gene TRBV7-9 combines with J gene TRBJ2-5, with D possibly matching TRBD2 (6 bases). V was trimmed by 5 bases and J by 2 bases, leaving 12 bases between them. This CDR3 is built from 14 residues. Germline V gene data show CDR1 as SEHNR and CDR2 as FQNEAQ (reference sequence). DNA for the CDR3: TGTGCCAGCAGCCTCCGGGAGCTTCAAGAGACCCAGTACTTC. Residues: CASSLRELQETQYF.

J is TRBJ2-1 and V is TRBV25-1; D is undetermined. Per germline, CDR1 MGHDK and CDR2 SYGVNS. Trimming took 4 bases from V and 11 from J, leaving 15 bases between them. The CDR3 extends over 13 amino acids. The CDR3 spells CASSGAAAVKQFF. The CDR3 bases are TGTGCCAGCAGTGGCGCCGCCGCCGTCAAGCAGTTCTTC.

This chain links TRBV15 with TRBJ1-1; 9 nucleotides match TRBD1. The V segment lost 3 bases and the J segment 1 base; nucleotides outside the gene matches: 3. The germline V gene encodes CDR1 LNHNV and CDR2 YYDKDF (reference sequence). The CDR3 loop spans 15 amino acids. The CDR3 bases are TGTGCCACCAGCAGGGGGACAGGGAGGAACACTGAAGCTTTCTTT. Protein: CATSRGTGRNTEAFF. Variable domain in full (rest from reference TRBV15 and TRBJ1-1): DAMVIQNPRYQVTQFGKPVTLSCSQTLNHNVMYWYQQKSSQAPKLLFHYYDKDFNNEADTPDNFQSRRPNTSFCFLDIRSPGLGDTAMYLCATSRGTGRNTEAFFGQGTRLTVV.